This T cell receptor beta chain was sequenced during a study of T cells after posttransplantation cyclophosphamide. Study-wide findings and caveats: Donor-recipient repertoire similarity was low at 1-2 months, rising over year one.

Only in-frame clones appear in the TCRdb table, and some are missing; sequencing was by immunoSEQ multiplex PCR. Altogether more than 4,000 clones are present, about 61% being singletons, with the ten largest covering about a sixth. Points on this clone: Antigen: not known.

This CDR3 contains 14 residues. From germline, CDR1 is MDHEN and CDR2 SYDVKM. Trimming cost V 7 bases and J 5 bases; bases outside gene matches: 7. The chain links TRBV28 to TRBJ1-1; the match to TRBD1 covers 10 bases. The sequenced material came from memory CD8+ T cells sorted from blood. The sequence came from a woman aged 55-70 years in good health, CMV-negative, and a related stem cell transplant donor. CDR3: CASTRDRGGTEAFF. The CDR3 DNA reads as TGTGCCAGCACCCGGGACAGGGGTGGAACTGAAGCTTTCTTT.